The present TCR beta chain was sequenced within a study of cytomegalovirus exposure and HLA in healthy donors. 13 Jbeta primers and 60 Vbeta primers were used for the PCR. Sequencing was performed with immunoSEQ multiplex PCR; in TCRdb, only in-frame clones are kept and a portion is missing. The sample yields some 90,000 clones, around 80% seen once. V dropped 5 bases and J dropped 9; count of bases not matched to a gene: 8. CDR3 length: 13 amino acids. The germline gives CDR1 SGHAT, CDR2 FQNNGV. The sequenced sample consisted of PBMCs. The receptor comes from a man aged 50 or older in good health and CMV-seropositive. The chain uses TRBV11-2 and TRBJ2-5, with TRBD1 matching over 8 bases. CDR3 in amino acids: CASSPDRAGSQYF. For the CDR3, the DNA is TGTGCCAGCAGCCCGGACAGGGCAGGATCCCAGTACTTC.